A single T cell receptor (beta chain) is shown here with its context. These data belong to a study of patients and donors after allogeneic stem cell transplantation. V was trimmed by 3 bases and J by 2 bases, leaving 20 bases between them. The CDR3 has 17 residues. Germline CDR1 is SGHNT and CDR2 is YYREEE (reference sequence). TCRdb processed the RT-PCR reads anew with MiXCR; each CDR3 protein has one entry. The data contain 800,000 to 1,000,000 distinct CDR3 sequences, more than 15% of them singletons. Input material: blood, either unsorted or a sorted T cell fraction (not recorded which). This chain links TRBV5-4 with TRBJ1-1; possible D gene TRBD1, 5 bases. The receptor was isolated from a human donor who was either an allogeneic HSCT recipient or a stem cell or donor lymphocyte infusion donor (not recorded which). It is not recorded whose cells these are; they may come from a transplant donor. CDR3 in DNA: TGTGCCAGCAGCTCGAAAAAGGGGACGGAACTAAACACTGAAGCTTTCTTT. Its protein product is CASSSKKGTELNTEAFF.